This is a list of T cell receptor beta chains from one sample in a study of blood T cell repertoires in COVID-19. Clones were sequenced by immunoSEQ multiplex PCR, and TCRdb holds only the in-frame ones, with some missing. The table has approximately 260,000 clones, around 88% seen once. Sequenced: PBMCs or T cells enriched from blood (not recorded which). The receptor set was obtained from a woman in her thirties or forties with acute COVID-19. The CDR3 runs from the conserved cysteine through the conserved F or W. Each record gives: CDR3 DNA, CDR3 protein, D gene, clone size, V gene, J gene. A D gene is named only where the DNA matches it firmly. Not every row has a clone size; where given, it reads once, few, many or a size class.

TGTGCCAGCAGTGTTGGTTACAGGATGCAGCCCCAGCATTTT,CASSVGYRMQPQHF,-,-,TRBV2,TRBJ1-5
TGCGCCAGCAGTGAATTAGGACAGGGGCAATTCAATGAGCAGTTCTTC,CASSELGQGQFNEQFF,TRBD1,-,TRBV10-1,TRBJ2-1
TGTGCCACCAGTACGAACAGGGGCCCGGATGGCTACACCTTC,CATSTNRGPDGYTF,TRBD1,-,TRBV24-1,TRBJ1-2
TGTGCCAGCAGCTCGACCGGGACAGGGAACACTGAAGCTTTCTTT,CASSSTGTGNTEAFF,TRBD1,-,TRBV11-2,TRBJ1-1
TGTGCCAGCAGCTTGGTTCAGGGGGGACCCTACGAGCAGTACTTC,CASSLVQGGPYEQYF,-,-,TRBV5-5,TRBJ2-7
TGTGCCAGCAGCTATGCAGGGGCGGACACCATATATTTT,CASSYAGADTIYF,-,-,TRBV11-2,TRBJ1-3
TGTGCCAGCAGCGAAGAGGCTAACACAGATACGCAGTATTTT,CASSEEANTDTQYF,-,few,TRBV7-3,TRBJ2-3
TGTGCCACCGTCTTTTGGCCCTATAATTCACCCCTCCACTTT,CATVFWPYNSPLHF,-,-,TRBV7-2,TRBJ1-6
TGTGCCAGCAGCTTTTTCGGGATGAACACTGAAGCTTTCTTT,CASSFFGMNTEAFF,-,-,TRBV7-9,TRBJ1-1
TGTGCCTGGAGTGTAACAGTTAGGACAGGGGTTTTTAAATCTGAAGCTTTCTTT,CAWSVTVRTGVFKSEAFF,TRBD1,-,TRBV30,TRBJ1-1
TGCGCCAGCAGAAGGGGGACAGGGGGTTACGATGAGCAGTTCTTC,CASRRGTGGYDEQFF,TRBD1,-,TRBV5-1,TRBJ2-1
TGTGCCAGCAGCTGGGTACAGGGAAACAATGAGCAGTTCTTC,CASSWVQGNNEQFF,-,few,TRBV5-8,TRBJ2-1
TGCGCCAGCAGCTTGGCGCTAGGCCAAGAGACCCAGTACTTC,CASSLALGQETQYF,-,few,TRBV5-1,TRBJ2-5
TGTGCCAGCAGTTACCCTAGGAGCCTTGATGAGCAGTTCTTC,CASSYPRSLDEQFF,-,-,TRBV6-6,TRBJ2-1
TGTGCCTGGACGGCGACAGGGCTCTCTGGAAACACCATATATTTT,CAWTATGLSGNTIYF,TRBD1,-,TRBV30,TRBJ1-3
TGTGCCAGCAGCTTAGACAGGGAGCACTACAATGAGCAGTTCTTC,CASSLDREHYNEQFF,-,-,TRBV7-8,TRBJ2-1
TGTGCCAGCAGTTTAACTTACTGGCGGCTCGAGCAGTTCTTC,CASSLTYWRLEQFF,-,-,TRBV27,TRBJ2-1
TGTGCCAGCAGCTTGGGCGGGAGAGTGGGGGAGCTGTTTTTT,CASSLGGRVGELFF,TRBD2,-,TRBV5-6,TRBJ2-2
TGTGCCATCAGACAGACAGTCCCCGGGTCTGGAAACACCATATATTTT,CAIRQTVPGSGNTIYF,-,once,TRBV10-3,TRBJ1-3
TGTGCCAGCAGCCGCCCGGGACTAGTAGGAGAGACCCAGTACTTC,CASSRPGLVGETQYF,TRBD2,-,TRBV6-5,TRBJ2-5
TGTGCCTCCTCGCGAGGACTAGCGGGGTTCACAGATACGCAGTATTTT,CASSRGLAGFTDTQYF,TRBD2,once,TRBV30,TRBJ2-3
TGTGCCAGCAGCCAGGGGACAGCATTGGACACCGGGGAGCTGTTTTTT,CASSQGTALDTGELFF,TRBD1,-,TRBV3-1/TRBV3-2,TRBJ2-2
TGTGCCTGGAGGGGCGGTTCGGGACAGATTTTTAACTATGGCTACACCTTC,CAWRGGSGQIFNYGYTF,TRBD1,-,TRBV30,TRBJ1-2
TGTGCCATCAGCAGGACAGGGGGCATTTCCTACGAGCAGTACTTC,CAISRTGGISYEQYF,TRBD1,-,TRBV10-3,TRBJ2-7
TGTGCCAGCAGCGTAGCTTACGGGAGAGATGGCTACACCTTC,CASSVAYGRDGYTF,-,-,TRBV9,TRBJ1-2
TGTGCCAGCAGGGACGGACCGACCGAGACAGGAGCTTTCTTT,CASRDGPTETGAFF,-,once,TRBV28,TRBJ1-1
TGTGCCAGCAGCCCAGGGTCGGTGAATTCACCCCTCCACTTT,CASSPGSVNSPLHF,-,few,TRBV11-3,TRBJ1-6
TGTGCCAGCAACTTAAAACCTGTGGCCACTGAAGCTTTCTTT,CASNLKPVATEAFF,-,-,TRBV7-2,TRBJ1-1